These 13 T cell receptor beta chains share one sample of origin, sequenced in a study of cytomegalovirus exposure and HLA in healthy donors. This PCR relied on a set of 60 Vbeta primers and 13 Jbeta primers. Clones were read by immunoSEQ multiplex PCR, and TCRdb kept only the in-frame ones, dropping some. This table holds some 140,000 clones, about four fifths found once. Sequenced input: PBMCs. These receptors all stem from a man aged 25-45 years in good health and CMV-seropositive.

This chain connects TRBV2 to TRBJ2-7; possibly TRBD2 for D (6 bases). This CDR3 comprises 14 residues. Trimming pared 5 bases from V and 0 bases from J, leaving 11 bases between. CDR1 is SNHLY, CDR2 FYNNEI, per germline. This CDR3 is CASSLLADSYEQYF. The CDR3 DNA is TGTGCCAGCAGTCTATTAGCGGACTCCTACGAGCAGTACTTC.

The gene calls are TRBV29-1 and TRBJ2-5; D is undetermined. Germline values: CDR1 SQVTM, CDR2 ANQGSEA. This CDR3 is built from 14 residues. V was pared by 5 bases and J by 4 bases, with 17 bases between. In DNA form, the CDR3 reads TGCAGCGTTTTTATCCCGCCCCTAGGAGAGACCCAGTACTTC. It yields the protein CSVFIPPLGETQYF.

CDR3 coding DNA: TGCGCCAGCAGCTTGGCGGCTAGCTCCTCCTACAATGAGCAGTTCTTC. The encoded protein is CASSLAASSSYNEQFF. The V gene is TRBV5-1, the J gene TRBJ2-1; tentative D call: TRBD2 (5 bases). The CDR3 consists of 16 residues. Germline V lookup: CDR1 SGHRS, CDR2 YFSETQ. Trimming pared 0 bases from V and 0 bases from J, leaving 10 bases between. Using reference TRBV5-1 and TRBJ2-1 for the parts outside the CDR3, the full variable domain is KAGVTQTPRYLIKTRGQQVTLSCSPISGHRSVSWYQQTPGQGLQFLFEYFSETQRNKGNFPGRFSGRQFSNSRSEMNVSTLELGDSALYLCASSLAASSSYNEQFFGPGTRLTVL.

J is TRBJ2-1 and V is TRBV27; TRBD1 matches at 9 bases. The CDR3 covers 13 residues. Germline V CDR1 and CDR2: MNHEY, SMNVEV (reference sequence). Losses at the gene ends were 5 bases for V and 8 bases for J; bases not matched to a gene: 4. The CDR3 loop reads CASSLQGAYEQFF. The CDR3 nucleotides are TGTGCCAGCAGTCTACAGGGGGCTTATGAGCAGTTCTTC.

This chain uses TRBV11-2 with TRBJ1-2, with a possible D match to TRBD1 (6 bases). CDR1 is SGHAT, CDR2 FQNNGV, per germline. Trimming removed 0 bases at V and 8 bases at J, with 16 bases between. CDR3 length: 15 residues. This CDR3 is CASSLDGWSGVGYTF. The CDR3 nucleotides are TGTGCCAGCAGCTTAGATGGATGGTCAGGGGTCGGCTACACCTTC.

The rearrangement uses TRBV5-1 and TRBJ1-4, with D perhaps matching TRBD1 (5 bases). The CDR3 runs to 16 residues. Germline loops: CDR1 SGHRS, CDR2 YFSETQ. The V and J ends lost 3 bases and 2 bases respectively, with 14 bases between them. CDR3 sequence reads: CASSYTSGTTNEKLFF. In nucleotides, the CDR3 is TGCGCCAGCAGCTACACCTCAGGGACTACTAATGAAAAACTGTTTTTT.

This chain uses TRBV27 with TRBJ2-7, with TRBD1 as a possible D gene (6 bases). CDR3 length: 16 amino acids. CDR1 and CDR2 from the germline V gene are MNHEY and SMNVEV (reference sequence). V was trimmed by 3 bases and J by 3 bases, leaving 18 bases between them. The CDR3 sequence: CASSLETGKPIYEQYF. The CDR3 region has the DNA TGTGCCAGCAGTTTGGAGACAGGCAAACCCATCTACGAGCAGTACTTC.

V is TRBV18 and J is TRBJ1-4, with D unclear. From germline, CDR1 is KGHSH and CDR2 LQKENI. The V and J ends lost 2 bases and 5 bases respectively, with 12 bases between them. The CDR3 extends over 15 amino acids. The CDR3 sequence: CASSPGGGTNEKLFF. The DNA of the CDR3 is TGTGCCAGCTCACCAGGAGGAGGTACAAATGAAAAACTGTTTTTT.

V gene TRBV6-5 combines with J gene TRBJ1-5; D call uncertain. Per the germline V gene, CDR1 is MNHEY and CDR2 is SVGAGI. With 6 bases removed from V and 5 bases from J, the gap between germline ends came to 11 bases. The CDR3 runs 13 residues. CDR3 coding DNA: TGTGCCAGCAGCCTTGACTCATATCAGCCCCAGCATTTT. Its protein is CASSLDSYQPQHF.

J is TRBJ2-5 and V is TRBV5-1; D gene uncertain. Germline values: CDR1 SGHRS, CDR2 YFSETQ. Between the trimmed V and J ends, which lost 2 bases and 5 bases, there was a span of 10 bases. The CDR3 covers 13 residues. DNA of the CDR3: TGCGCCAGCAGCTTCATGAGAGAGGAGACCCAGTACTTC. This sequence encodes CASSFMREETQYF.

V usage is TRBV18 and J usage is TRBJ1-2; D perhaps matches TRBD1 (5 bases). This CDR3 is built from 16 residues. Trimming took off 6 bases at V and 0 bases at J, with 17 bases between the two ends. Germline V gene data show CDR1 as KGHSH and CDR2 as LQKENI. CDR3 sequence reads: CASSSVGGAPNYGYTF. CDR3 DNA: TGTGCCAGCTCCTCTGTAGGAGGGGCGCCTAACTATGGCTACACCTTC.

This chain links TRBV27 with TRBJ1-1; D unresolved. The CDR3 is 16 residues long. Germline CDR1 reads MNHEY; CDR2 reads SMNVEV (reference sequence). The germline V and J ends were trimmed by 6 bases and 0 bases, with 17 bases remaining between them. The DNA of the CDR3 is TGTGCCAGCAGCCCTGCCTTCAGTGACATGAACACTGAAGCTTTCTTT. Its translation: CASSPAFSDMNTEAFF.

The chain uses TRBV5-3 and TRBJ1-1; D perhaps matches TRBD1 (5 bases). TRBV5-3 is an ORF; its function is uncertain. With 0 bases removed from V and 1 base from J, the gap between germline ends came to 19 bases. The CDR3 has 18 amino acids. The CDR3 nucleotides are TGTGCCAGAAGCTTGGCCCCCGGCAGGGTGGATAAGAACACTGAAGCTTTCTTT. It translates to CARSLAPGRVDKNTEAFF.